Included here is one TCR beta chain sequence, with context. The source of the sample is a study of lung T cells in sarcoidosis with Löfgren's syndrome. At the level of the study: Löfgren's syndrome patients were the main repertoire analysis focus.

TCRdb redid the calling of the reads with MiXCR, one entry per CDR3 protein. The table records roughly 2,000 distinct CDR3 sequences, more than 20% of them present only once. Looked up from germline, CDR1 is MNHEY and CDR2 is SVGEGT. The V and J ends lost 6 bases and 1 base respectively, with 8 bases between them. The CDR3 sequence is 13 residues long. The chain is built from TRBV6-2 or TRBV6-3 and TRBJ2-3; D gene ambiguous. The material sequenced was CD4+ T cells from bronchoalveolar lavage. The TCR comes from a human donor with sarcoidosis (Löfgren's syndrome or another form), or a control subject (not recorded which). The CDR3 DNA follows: TGTGCCAGCAGGGCCTCCGGCACAGATACGCAGTATTTT. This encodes CASRASGTDTQYF.